This entry concerns a single TCR beta chain. What it binds is unknown. The V gene's germline CDR1 is SGHRS and CDR2 YFSETQ. J gave up 4 bases and V 3 bases, and 7 bases lay outside the gene matches. The CDR3 runs 15 residues. Baseline, cycle 4 day 1, and cycle 7 day 1 were the blood sampling points. The sample belongs to a study of OX40 agonist ivuxolimab in advanced cancers. Whole-study context: Three patients had partial responses: one hepatocellular carcinoma, two cutaneous melanoma. General observations from the study: Averaged across samples, CD8+ T cells carried more expanded clones than CD4+ did.

Method: immunoSEQ multiplex PCR; TCRdb's copy keeps in-frame clones and lacks some. Of 50,000 to 65,000 clones in the sample, around 86% were seen once. The chain employs TRBV5-1 and TRBJ1-1; 9 bases are a match to TRBD1. The sequences come from CD4+ or CD8+ T cells sorted from blood, collected in a trial of the OX40 agonist ivuxolimab. The receptor's source is an adult with an advanced solid tumor such as melanoma, head and neck, liver or kidney cancer. The CDR3 DNA sequence: TGCGCCAGCAGCTGGCTGACAGGGGGTGGCACTGAAGCTTTCTTT. It is translated as CASSWLTGGGTEAFF.